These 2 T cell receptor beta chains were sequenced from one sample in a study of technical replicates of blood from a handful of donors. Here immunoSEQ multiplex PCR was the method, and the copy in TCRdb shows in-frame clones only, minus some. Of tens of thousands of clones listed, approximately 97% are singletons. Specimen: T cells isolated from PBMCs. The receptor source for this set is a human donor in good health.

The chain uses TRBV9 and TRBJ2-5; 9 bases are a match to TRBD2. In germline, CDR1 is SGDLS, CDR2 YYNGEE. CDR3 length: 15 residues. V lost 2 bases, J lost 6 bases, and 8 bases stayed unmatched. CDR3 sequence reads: CASSVTSGRKKTQYF. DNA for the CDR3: TGTGCCAGCAGCGTGACAAGCGGGAGGAAAAAGACCCAGTACTTC.

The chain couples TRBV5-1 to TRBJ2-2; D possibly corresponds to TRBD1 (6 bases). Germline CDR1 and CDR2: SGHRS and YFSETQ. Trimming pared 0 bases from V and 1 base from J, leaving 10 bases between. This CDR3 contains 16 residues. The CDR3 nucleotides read TGCGCCAGCAGCTTGGTTGGGGGCGTGAACACCGGGGAGCTGTTTTTT. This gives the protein CASSLVGGVNTGELFF. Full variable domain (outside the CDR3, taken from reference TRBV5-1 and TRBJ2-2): KAGVTQTPRYLIKTRGQQVTLSCSPISGHRSVSWYQQTPGQGLQFLFEYFSETQRNKGNFPGRFSGRQFSNSRSEMNVSTLELGDSALYLCASSLVGGVNTGELFFGEGSRLTVL.